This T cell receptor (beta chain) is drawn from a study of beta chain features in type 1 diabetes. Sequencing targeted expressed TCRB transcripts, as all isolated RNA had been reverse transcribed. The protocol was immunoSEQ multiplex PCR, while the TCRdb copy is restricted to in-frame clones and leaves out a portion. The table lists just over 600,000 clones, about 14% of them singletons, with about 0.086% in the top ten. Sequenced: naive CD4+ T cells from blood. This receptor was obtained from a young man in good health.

The CDR3 nucleotides read TGTGCCAGCAGCCGCCCCGGGACGGAGAATGAAAAACTGTTTTTT. This sequence encodes CASSRPGTENEKLFF. The rearrangement links TRBV7-2 to TRBJ1-4; TRBD1 might be the D (5 bases). Per germline, CDR1 SGHTA and CDR2 FQGNSA. This CDR3 is 15 amino acids long. V was shortened by 5 bases and J by 5 bases, with 15 bases between the two germline ends.